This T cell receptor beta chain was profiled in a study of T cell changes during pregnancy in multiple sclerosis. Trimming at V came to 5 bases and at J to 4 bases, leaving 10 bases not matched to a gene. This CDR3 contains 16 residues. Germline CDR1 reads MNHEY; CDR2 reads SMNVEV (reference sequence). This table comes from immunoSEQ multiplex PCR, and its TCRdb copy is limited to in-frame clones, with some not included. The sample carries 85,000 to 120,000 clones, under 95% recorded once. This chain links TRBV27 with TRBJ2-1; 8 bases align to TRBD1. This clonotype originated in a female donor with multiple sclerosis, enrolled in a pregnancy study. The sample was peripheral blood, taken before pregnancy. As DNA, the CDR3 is TGTGCCAGCAGTGCAGGGGGCATTTCATCGTACAATGAGCAGTTCTTC. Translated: CASSAGGISSYNEQFF.